This T cell receptor (beta chain) was retrieved from a study of shared clonotypes between healthy human individuals. As for the study in general: Donors were a couple of women and a few men aged 18 to 49. CD8 memory received one plate per donor, CD8 naive two, CD4 memory three and CD4 naive three.

How the authors handled the data: For the immunoSEQ data, sequences were junction-only without quality scores, so filtering differed. Profiling relied on immunoSEQ multiplex PCR, and the TCRdb table lists in-frame clones only, not all of them. That table furnishes V, J and clone size, whereas the DNA furnished D and trimming. Here the sample spans about 2.1 million clones, more than 85% being singletons. Only CD45RO-negative cells positively selected for CCR7 counted as naive CD8 cells, so terminally differentiated effector memory CD45RA+ cells were excluded. The sequence came from a man aged 18-30 years in good health. Some clones in this sample may be carry-over from other donors' samples. The sample was naive CD8+ T cells from PBMCs.

Written as DNA, the CDR3 is TGTGCCAGCAGCTTGGATGGGACAGGGTACACCGGGGAGCTGTTTTTT. This encodes CASSLDGTGYTGELFF. The chain joins TRBV5-6 to TRBJ2-2; 9 nucleotides match TRBD1. The V gene end was trimmed by 0 bases and the J gene end by 3 bases; junction bases not matched to a gene: 3. The CDR3 spans 16 residues. CDR1 is SGHDT and CDR2 is YYEEEE in the germline V gene.